A selection of T cell receptor beta chains follows, all from one sample in a study of OX40 agonist ivuxolimab in advanced cancers. Method: immunoSEQ multiplex PCR; TCRdb's copy keeps in-frame clones and lacks some. The sample consists of about 69,000 clones, 90% to 95% of them appearing once. This material consisted of CD4+ or CD8+ T cells sorted from blood, taken in a trial of the OX40 agonist ivuxolimab. The source is an adult with an advanced solid tumor such as melanoma, head and neck, liver or kidney cancer. CDR3s include the opening cysteine and the closing phenylalanine or tryptophan. Fields, in order: V gene, D gene, clone size, J gene, CDR3 protein, CDR3 DNA. D genes are given only for firm matches. Only part of the rows carry a size: once, few, many, or a class if the clone is expanded.

TRBV28	TRBD1	.	TRBJ2-5	CASSQLTGGGETQYF	TGTGCCAGCAGTCAACTTACAGGGGGCGGGGAGACCCAGTACTTC
TRBV25-1	.	once	TRBJ2-3	CASSGGFEESTDTQYF	TGTGCCAGCAGTGGGGGTTTTGAGGAGAGCACAGATACGCAGTATTTT
TRBV7-9	TRBD1	.	TRBJ2-7	CASSDGQVYEQYF	TGTGCCAGCAGCGATGGACAGGTCTACGAGCAGTACTTC
TRBV4-3	.	.	TRBJ2-3	CASSQDGGASTDTQYF	TGCGCCAGCAGCCAAGATGGAGGGGCGAGCACAGATACGCAGTATTTT
TRBV5-6	TRBD2	.	TRBJ2-5	CASSLGLAGDETQYF	TGTGCCAGCAGCCTAGGACTAGCGGGAGACGAGACCCAGTACTTC
TRBV6-6	.	.	TRBJ1-1	CASSYSPGNTEAFF	TGTGCCAGCAGTTACTCCCCAGGAAACACTGAAGCTTTCTTT
TRBV6-5	.	.	TRBJ2-2	CASSYKGEGTGELFF	TGTGCCAGCAGTTACAAGGGGGAGGGCACCGGGGAGCTGTTTTTT
TRBV5-6	.	.	TRBJ1-1	CASSFPRERGTEAFF	TGTGCCAGCAGCTTTCCCAGGGAGAGGGGCACTGAAGCTTTCTTT
TRBV27	.	few	TRBJ2-7	CASRDLRGTQYF	TGTGCCAGCAGGGACCTCAGGGGGACTCAGTACTTC
TRBV6-1	TRBD2	.	TRBJ2-3	CASSDLPWTSGHPDTQYF	TGTGCCAGCAGTGACTTACCCTGGACTAGCGGGCACCCAGATACGCAGTATTTT
TRBV5-6	.	once	TRBJ2-7	CASSLGGVLAYEQYF	TGTGCCAGCAGCTTGGGAGGGGTATTGGCCTACGAGCAGTACTTC
TRBV27	.	.	TRBJ2-3	CASSSSSSLSTQYF	TGTGCCAGCAGTTCCTCTAGTTCCTTGAGTACGCAGTATTTT
TRBV28	.	few	TRBJ1-2	CASSSYPYGYTF	TGTGCCAGCAGTTCCTACCCTTATGGCTACACCTTC
TRBV4-3	TRBD1	.	TRBJ2-3	CASSQDRQGTSTDTQYF	TGCGCCAGCAGCCAAGATCGACAGGGAACTAGCACAGATACGCAGTATTTT
TRBV4-3	.	.	TRBJ2-1	CASSQDTARHNEQFF	TGCGCCAGCAGCCAAGATACTGCCAGGCACAATGAGCAGTTCTTC
TRBV5-5	.	.	TRBJ2-6	CASSMRAGGANVLTF	TGTGCCAGCAGCATGAGGGCTGGTGGGGCCAACGTCCTGACTTTC
TRBV28	.	.	TRBJ2-3	CASSSQGAGTPLFDTDTQYF	TGTGCCAGCAGTTCCCAGGGAGCGGGGACACCTCTGTTTGATACAGATACGCAGTATTTT
TRBV28	TRBD1	.	TRBJ2-1	CASSPGQGGFFVYNEQFF	TGTGCCAGCAGCCCGGGACAGGGGGGGTTTTTCGTCTACAATGAGCAGTTCTTC
TRBV5-5	.	.	TRBJ2-7	CASSVLELGKAYEQYF	TGTGCCAGCAGCGTCCTGGAACTGGGGAAAGCCTACGAGCAGTACTTC
TRBV7-9	.	.	TRBJ2-1	CASSPRKVSYNEQFF	TGTGCCAGCAGCCCTCGGAAAGTCTCCTACAATGAGCAGTTCTTC
TRBV7-9	.	.	TRBJ2-5	CASSLFAGLGQETQYF	TGTGCCAGCAGCTTATTCGCGGGGTTGGGCCAAGAGACCCAGTACTTC
TRBV13	.	few	TRBJ1-1	CASTRGVGMGTEAFF	TGTGCCAGCACCCGGGGGGTGGGTATGGGCACTGAAGCTTTCTTT
TRBV4-3	TRBD1	.	TRBJ2-3	CASSQTGSTDTQYF	TGCGCCAGCAGCCAGACAGGGTCCACAGATACGCAGTATTTT
TRBV15	.	.	TRBJ1-5	CATSRVIGQPQHF	TGTGCCACCAGCAGGGTAATCGGGCAGCCCCAGCATTTT
TRBV10-2	.	few	TRBJ1-1	CASSEIWVKTGRSEAFF	TGCGCCAGCAGTGAAATTTGGGTGAAGACGGGGAGATCGGAAGCTTTCTTT
TRBV9	.	.	TRBJ2-7	CASSPKGGEQYF	TGTGCCAGCAGCCCAAAGGGGGGGGAGCAGTACTTC